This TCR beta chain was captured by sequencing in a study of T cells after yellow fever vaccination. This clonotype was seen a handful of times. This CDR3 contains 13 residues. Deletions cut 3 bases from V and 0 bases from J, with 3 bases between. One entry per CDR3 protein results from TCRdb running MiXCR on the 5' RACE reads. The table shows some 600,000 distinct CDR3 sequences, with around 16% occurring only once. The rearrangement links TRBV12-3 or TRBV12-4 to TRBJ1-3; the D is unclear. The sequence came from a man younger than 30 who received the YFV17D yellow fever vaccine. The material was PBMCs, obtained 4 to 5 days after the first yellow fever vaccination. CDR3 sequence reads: CASSFPSGNTIYF. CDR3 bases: TGTGCCAGCAGTTTTCCCTCTGGAAACACCATATATTTT.